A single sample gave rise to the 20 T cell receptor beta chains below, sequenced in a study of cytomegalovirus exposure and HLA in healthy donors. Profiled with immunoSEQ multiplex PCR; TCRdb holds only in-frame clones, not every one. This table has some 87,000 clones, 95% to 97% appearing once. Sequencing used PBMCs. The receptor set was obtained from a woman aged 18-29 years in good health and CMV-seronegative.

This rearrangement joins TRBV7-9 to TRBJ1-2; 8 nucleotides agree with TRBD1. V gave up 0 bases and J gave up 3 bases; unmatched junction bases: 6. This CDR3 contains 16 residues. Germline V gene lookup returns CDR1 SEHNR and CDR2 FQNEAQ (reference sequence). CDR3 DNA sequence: TGTGCCAGCAGCTTAGCGGGCCAGGGGGCCTACTATGGCTACACCTTC. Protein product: CASSLAGQGAYYGYTF.

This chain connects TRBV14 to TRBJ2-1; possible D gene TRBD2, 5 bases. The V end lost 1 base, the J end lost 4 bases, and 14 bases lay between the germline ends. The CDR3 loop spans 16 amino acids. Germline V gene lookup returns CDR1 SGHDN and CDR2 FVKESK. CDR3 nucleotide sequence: TGTGCCAGCAGCCAAGCCGGACTCTCGGTTTACAATGAGCAGTTCTTC. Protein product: CASSQAGLSVYNEQFF.

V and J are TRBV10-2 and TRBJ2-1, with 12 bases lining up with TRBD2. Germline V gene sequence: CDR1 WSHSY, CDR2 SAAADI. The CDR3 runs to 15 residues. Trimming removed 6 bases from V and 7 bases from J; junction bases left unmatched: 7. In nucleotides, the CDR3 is TGCGCCAGCAGCAGACTAGCGGGAGTGATGAATGAGCAGTTCTTC. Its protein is CASSRLAGVMNEQFF.

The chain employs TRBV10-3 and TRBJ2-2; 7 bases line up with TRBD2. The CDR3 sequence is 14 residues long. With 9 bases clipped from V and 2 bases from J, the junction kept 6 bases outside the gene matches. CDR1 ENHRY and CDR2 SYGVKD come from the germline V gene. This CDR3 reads CAITPGGNTGELFF. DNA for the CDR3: TGTGCCATTACGCCGGGGGGAAACACCGGGGAGCTGTTTTTT.

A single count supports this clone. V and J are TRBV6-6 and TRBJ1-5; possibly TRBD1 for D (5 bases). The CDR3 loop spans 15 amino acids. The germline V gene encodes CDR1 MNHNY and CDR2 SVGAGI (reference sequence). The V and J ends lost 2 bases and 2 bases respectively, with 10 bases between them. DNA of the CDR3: TGTGCCAGCAGTTACGGGGGGATTGGCAATCAGCCCCAGCATTTT. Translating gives CASSYGGIGNQPQHF.

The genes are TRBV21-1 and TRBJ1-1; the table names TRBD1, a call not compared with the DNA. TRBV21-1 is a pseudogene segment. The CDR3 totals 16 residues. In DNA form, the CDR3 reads TGTGCCAGCAGCAAATCCCCGGACAGACTCGACACTGAAGCTTTCTTT. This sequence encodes CASSKSPDRLDTEAFF.

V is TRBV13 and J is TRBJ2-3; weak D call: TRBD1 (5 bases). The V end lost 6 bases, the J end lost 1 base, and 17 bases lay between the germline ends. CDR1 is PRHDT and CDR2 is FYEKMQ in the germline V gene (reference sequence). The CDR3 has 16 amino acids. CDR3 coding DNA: TGTGCCAGCAGTCAGGTTAGGACAAGGGGCACAGATACGCAGTATTTT. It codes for CASSQVRTRGTDTQYF. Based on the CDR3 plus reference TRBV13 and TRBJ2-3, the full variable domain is AAGVIQSPRHLIKEKRETATLKCYPIPRHDTVYWYQQGPGQDPQFLISFYEKMQSDKGSIPDRFSAQQFSDYHSELNMSSLELGDSALYFCASSQVRTRGTDTQYFGPGTRLTVL.

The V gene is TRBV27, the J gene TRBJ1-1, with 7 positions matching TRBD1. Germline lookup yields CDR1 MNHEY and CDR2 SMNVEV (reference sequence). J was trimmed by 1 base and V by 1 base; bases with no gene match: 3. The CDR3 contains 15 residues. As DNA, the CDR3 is TGTGCCAGCAGTTTATTAGGGACAGCGAACACTGAAGCTTTCTTT. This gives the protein CASSLLGTANTEAFF.

DNA of the CDR3: TGCGCCAGCAGCTTGACAGGGGCAGGAAATTCACCCCTCCACTTT. This translates into CASSLTGAGNSPLHF. The V gene is TRBV5-1, the J gene TRBJ1-6; 7 bases fit TRBD1. The ends lost 1 base at V and 7 bases at J; junction bases unmatched: 5. Per germline, CDR1 SGHRS and CDR2 YFSETQ. The length of the CDR3 is 15 residues.

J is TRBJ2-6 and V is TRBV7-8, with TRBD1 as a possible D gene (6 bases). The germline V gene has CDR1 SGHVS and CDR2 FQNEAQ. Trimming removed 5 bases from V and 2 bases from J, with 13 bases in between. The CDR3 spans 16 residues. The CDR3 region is CASSARTETGANVLTF. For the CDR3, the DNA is TGTGCCAGCAGCGCGCGGACAGAGACTGGGGCCAACGTCCTGACTTTC.

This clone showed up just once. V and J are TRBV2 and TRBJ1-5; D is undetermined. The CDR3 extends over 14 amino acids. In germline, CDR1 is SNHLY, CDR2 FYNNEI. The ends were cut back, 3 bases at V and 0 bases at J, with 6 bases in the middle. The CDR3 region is CASSDSDSNQPQHF. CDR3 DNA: TGTGCCAGCAGTGACAGTGATAGCAATCAGCCCCAGCATTTT.

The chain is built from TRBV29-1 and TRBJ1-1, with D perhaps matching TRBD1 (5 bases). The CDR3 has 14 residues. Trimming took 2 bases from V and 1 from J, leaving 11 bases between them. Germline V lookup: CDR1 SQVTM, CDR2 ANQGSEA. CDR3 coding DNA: TGCAGCGTTGAAAAGGGACTTGCGAACACTGAAGCTTTCTTT. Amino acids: CSVEKGLANTEAFF.

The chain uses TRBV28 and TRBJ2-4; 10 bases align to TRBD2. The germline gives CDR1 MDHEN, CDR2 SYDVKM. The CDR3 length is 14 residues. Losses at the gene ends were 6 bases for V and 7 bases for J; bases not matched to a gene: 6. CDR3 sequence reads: CASSRSGRANIQYF. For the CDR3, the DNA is TGTGCCAGCAGCCGCAGCGGGAGGGCGAACATTCAGTACTTC.

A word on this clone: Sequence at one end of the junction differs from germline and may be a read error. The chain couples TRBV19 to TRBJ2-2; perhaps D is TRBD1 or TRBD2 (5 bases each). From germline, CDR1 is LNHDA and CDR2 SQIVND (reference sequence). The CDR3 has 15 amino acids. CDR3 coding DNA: TGTGCCAGTAATATAGGGGAGACTAACACCGGGGAGCTGTTTTTT. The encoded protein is CASNIGETNTGELFF.

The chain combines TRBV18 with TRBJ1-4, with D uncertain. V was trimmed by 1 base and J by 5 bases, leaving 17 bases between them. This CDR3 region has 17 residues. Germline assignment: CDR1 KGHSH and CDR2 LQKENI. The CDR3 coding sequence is TGTGCCAGCTCACCACGTTCAGTTCCCCAACCAAATGAAAAACTGTTTTTT. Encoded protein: CASSPRSVPQPNEKLFF.

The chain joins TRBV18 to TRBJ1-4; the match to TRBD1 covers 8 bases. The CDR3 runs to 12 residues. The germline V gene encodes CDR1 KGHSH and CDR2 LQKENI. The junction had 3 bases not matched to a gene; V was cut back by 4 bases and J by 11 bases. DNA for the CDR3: TGTGCCAGCTCACAGGACAGGGACAAACTGTTTTTT. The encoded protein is CASSQDRDKLFF.

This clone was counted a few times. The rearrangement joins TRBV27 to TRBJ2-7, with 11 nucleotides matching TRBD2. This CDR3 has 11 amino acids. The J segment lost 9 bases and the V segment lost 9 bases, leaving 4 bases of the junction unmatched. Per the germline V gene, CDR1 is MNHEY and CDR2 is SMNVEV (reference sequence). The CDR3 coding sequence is TGTGCCAGTCATAGCGGGAGGGTGCAGTACTTC. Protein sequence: CASHSGRVQYF.

The CDR3 reads CASSFGRVGNTIYF. The CDR3 DNA is TGTGCCAGCAGTTTCGGCAGGGTTGGAAACACCATATATTTT. The gene calls are TRBV28 and TRBJ1-3; maybe TRBD1 (5 bases). The CDR3 length is 14 residues. V lost 3 bases and J lost 3, with 9 bases in between. Germline V lookup: CDR1 MDHEN, CDR2 SYDVKM.

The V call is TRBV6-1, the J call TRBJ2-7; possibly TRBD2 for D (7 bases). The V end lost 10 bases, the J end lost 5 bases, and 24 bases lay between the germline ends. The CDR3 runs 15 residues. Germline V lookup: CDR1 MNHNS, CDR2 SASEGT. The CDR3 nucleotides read TGTGCCATGAGCTTTTTGGCGGGGGCCCTCGACGAGCAGTACTTC. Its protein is CAMSFLAGALDEQYF.

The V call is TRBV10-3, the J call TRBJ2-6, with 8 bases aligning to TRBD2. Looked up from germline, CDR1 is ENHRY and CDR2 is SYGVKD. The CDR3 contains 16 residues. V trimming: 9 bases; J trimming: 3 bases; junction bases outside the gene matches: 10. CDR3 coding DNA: TGTGCCATGCGGGAGGCCGGAAGGTTTGGGGCCAACGTCCTGACTTTC. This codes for CAMREAGRFGANVLTF.